The clone carrying this T cell receptor beta chain has a handful of counts. This CDR3 has 16 amino acids. Germline V gene sequence: CDR1 SGHNT, CDR2 YENEEA. Trimming took 1 base from V and 6 from J, leaving 15 bases between them. The record originates from a study of blood T cell repertoires in COVID-19. Profiled with immunoSEQ multiplex PCR; TCRdb holds only in-frame clones, not every one. The sample lists just over 150,000 clones, around nine tenths occurring once. The TCR comes from a woman in her 70s with acute or convalescent COVID-19. The chain joins TRBV11-3 to TRBJ2-2, with a tentative D call TRBD1 (5 bases). Material: peripheral blood. CDR3 protein: CASSLGYTGSPGELFF. CDR3 nucleotide sequence: TGTGCCAGCAGCTTAGGTTATACAGGTAGCCCCGGGGAGCTGTTTTTT.